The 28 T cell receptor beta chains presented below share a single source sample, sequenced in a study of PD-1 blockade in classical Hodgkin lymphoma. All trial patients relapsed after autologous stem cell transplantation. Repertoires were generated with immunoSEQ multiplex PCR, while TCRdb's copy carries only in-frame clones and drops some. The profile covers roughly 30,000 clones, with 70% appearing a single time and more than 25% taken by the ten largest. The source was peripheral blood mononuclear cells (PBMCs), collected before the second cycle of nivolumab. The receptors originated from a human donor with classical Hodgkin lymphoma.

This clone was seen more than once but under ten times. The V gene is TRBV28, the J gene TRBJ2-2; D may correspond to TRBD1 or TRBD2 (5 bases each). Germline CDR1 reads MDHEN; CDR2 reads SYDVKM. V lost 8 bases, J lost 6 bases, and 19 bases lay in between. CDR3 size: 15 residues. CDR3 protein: CASRPGLGLAGELFF. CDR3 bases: TGTGCCAGCCGCCCGGGGCTCGGTTTGGCCGGGGAGCTGTTTTTT.

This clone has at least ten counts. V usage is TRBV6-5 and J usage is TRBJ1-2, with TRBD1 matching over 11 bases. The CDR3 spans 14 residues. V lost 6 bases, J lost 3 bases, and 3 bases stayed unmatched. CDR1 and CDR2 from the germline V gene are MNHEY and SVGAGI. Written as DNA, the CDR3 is TGTGCCAGCAGCCGGACAGGGGGCGACTATGGCTACACCTTC. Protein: CASSRTGGDYGYTF.

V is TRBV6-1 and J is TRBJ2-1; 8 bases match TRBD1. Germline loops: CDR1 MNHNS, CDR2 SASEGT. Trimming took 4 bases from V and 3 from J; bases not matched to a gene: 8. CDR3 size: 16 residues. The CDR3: CASSATGGGGYNEQFF. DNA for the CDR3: TGTGCCAGCAGTGCAACAGGGGGTGGCGGCTACAATGAGCAGTTCTTC.

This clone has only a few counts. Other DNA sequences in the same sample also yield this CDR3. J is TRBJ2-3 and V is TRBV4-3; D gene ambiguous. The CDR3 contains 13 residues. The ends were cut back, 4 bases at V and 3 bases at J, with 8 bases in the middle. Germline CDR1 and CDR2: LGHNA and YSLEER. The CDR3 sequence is CASSPSQTDTQYF. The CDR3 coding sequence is TGCGCCAGCAGCCCCTCCCAGACAGATACGCAGTATTTT.

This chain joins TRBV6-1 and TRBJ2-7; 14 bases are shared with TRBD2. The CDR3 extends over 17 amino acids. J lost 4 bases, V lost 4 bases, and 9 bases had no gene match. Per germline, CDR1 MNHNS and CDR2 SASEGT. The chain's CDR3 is CASSARGTSGSGYEQYF. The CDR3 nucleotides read TGTGCCAGCAGTGCACGCGGGACTAGCGGGAGTGGGTACGAGCAGTACTTC.

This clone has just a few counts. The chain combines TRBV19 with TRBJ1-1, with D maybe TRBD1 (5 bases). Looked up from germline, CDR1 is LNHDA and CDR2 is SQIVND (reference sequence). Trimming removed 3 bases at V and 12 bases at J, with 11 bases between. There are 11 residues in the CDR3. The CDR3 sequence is CASSISTGTFF. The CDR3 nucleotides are TGTGCCAGTAGTATCAGTACAGGAACTTTCTTT.

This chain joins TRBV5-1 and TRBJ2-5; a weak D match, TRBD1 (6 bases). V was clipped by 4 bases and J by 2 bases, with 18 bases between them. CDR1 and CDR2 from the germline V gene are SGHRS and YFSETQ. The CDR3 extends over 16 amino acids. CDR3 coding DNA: TGCGCCAGCAGCATTGATGCAGGGGTTCCGCAAGAGACCCAGTACTTC. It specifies CASSIDAGVPQETQYF.

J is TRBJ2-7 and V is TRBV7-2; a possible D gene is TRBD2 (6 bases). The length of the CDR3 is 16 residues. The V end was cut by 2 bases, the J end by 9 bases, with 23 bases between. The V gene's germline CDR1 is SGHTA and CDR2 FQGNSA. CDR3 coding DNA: TGTGCCAGCAGCTTAAACCCGACTAGGAGGCCTTTCGTGCAGTACTTC. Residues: CASSLNPTRRPFVQYF.

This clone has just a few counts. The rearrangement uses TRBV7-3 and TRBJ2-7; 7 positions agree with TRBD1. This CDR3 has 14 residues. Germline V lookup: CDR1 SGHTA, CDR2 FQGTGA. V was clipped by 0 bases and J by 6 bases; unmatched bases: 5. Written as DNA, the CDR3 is TGTGCCAGCAGCTTAACAGACAGGGTTGGCGAGCAGTACTTC. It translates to CASSLTDRVGEQYF.

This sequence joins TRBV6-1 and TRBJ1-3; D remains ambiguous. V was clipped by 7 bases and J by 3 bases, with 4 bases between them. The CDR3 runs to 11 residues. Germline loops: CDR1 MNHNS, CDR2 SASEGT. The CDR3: CASKFGNTIYF. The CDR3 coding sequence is TGTGCCAGCAAATTTGGAAACACCATATATTTT.

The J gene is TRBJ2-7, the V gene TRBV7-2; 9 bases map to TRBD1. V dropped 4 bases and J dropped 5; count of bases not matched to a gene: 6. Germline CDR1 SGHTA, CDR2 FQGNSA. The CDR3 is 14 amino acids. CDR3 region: CASSSPGQGHEQYF. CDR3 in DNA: TGTGCCAGCAGCTCTCCGGGACAGGGCCACGAGCAGTACTTC.

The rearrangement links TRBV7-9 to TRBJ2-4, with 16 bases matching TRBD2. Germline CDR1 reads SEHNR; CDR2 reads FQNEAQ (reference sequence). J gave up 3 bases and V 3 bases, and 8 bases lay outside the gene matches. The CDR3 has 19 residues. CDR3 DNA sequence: TGTGCCAGCAGCTTGGGACTAGCGGGAGGGCCGTGGGACAAAAACATTCAGTACTTC. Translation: CASSLGLAGGPWDKNIQYF.

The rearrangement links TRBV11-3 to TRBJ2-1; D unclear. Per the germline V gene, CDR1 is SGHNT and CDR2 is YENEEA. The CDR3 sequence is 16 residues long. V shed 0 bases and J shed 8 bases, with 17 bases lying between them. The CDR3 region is CASSLDPPTRRYEQFF. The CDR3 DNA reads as TGTGCCAGCAGCTTAGATCCCCCGACCAGAAGGTATGAGCAGTTCTTC. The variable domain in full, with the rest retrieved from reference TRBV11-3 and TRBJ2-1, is EAGVVQSPRYKIIEKKQPVAFWCNPISGHNTLYWYLQNLGQGPELLIRYENEEAVDDSQLPKDRFSAERLKGVDSTLKIQPAELGDSAVYLCASSLDPPTRRYEQFFGPGTRLTVL.

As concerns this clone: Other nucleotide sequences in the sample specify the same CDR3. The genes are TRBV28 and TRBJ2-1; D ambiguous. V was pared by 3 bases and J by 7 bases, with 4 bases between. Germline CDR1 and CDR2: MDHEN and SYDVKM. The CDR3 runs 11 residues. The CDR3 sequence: CASSLVNEQFF. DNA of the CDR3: TGTGCCAGCAGTTTGGTGAATGAGCAGTTCTTC.

As DNA, the CDR3 is TGTGCCAGCAGCCAGGGACTAGCGGCCCCAGATACGCAGTATTTT. This encodes CASSQGLAAPDTQYF. This chain joins TRBV6-6 and TRBJ2-3; 11 bases fit TRBD2. Per the germline V gene, CDR1 is MNHNY and CDR2 is SVGAGI (reference sequence). Trimming took 6 bases from V and 4 from J; bases not matched to a gene: 6. The CDR3 length is 15 residues.

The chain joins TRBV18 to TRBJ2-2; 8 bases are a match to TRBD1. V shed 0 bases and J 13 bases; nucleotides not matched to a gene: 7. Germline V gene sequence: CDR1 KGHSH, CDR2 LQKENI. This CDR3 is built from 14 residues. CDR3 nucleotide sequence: TGTGCCAGCTCACCACCCATAGGACAGGGATGGCTGTTTTTT. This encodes CASSPPIGQGWLFF.

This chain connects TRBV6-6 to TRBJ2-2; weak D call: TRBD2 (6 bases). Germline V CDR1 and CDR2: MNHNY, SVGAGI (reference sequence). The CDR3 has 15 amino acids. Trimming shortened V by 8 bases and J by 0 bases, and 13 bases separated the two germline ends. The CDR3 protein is CASGRLGTNTGELFF. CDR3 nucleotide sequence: TGTGCCAGCGGTCGACTAGGGACGAACACCGGGGAGCTGTTTTTT.

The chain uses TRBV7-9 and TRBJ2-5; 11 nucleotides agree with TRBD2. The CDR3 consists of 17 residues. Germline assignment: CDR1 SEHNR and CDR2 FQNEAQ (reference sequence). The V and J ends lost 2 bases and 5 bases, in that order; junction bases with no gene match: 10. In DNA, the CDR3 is TGTGCCAGCAGCTTATCCACTAGCGGGAGTCTTCGGGAGACCCAGTACTTC. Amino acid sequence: CASSLSTSGSLRETQYF.

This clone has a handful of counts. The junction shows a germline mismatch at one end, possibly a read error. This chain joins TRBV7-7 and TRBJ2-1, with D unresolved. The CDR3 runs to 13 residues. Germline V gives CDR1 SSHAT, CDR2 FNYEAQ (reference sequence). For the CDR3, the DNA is TGTGCTAGCAGCTTAGACCATCGGCGGGAGCAGTTCTTC. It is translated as CASSLDHRREQFF.

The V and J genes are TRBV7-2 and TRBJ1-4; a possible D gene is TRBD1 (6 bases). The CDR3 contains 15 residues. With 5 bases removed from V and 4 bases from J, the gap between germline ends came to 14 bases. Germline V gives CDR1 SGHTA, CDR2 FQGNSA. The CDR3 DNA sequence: TGTGCCAGCAGCCCACAAGGACAGAATAATGAAAAACTGTTTTTT. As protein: CASSPQGQNNEKLFF.

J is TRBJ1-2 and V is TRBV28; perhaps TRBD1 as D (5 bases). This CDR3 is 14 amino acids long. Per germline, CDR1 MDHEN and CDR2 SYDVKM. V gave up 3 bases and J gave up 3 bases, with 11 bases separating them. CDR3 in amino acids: CASSFFEGYYGYTF. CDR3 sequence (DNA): TGTGCCAGCAGTTTTTTTGAGGGGTACTATGGCTACACCTTC.

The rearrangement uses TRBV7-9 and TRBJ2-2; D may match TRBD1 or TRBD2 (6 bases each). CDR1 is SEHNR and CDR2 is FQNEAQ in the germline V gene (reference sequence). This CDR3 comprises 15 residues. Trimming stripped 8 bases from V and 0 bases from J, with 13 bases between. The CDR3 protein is CASLVGGPNTGELFF. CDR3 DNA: TGTGCCAGCCTCGTGGGGGGCCCGAACACCGGGGAGCTGTTTTTT. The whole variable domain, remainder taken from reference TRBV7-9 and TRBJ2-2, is DTGVSQNPRHKITKRGQNVTFRCDPISEHNRLYWYRQTLGQGPEFLTYFQNEAQLEKSRLLSDRFSAERPKGSFSTLEIQRTEQGDSAMYLCASLVGGPNTGELFFGEGSRLTVL.

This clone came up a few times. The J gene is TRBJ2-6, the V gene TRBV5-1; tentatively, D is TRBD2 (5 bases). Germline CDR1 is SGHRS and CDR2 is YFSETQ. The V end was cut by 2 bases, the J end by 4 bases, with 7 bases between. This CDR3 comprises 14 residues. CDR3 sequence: CASSFGVGANVLTF. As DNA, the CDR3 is TGCGCCAGCAGCTTCGGGGTCGGGGCCAACGTCCTGACTTTC.

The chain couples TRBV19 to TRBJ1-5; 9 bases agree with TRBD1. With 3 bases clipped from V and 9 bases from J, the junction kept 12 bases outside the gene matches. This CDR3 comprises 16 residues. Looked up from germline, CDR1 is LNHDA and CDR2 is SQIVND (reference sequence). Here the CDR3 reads CASSILPGTGMSPQHF. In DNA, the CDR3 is TGTGCCAGTAGTATCCTACCCGGGACAGGGATGTCGCCCCAGCATTTT.

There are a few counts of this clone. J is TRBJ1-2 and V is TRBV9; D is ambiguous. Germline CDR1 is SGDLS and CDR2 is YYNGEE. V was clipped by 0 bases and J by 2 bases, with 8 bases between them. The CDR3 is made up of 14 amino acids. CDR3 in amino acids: CASSVGMGNYGYTF. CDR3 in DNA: TGTGCCAGCAGCGTAGGAATGGGGAACTATGGCTACACCTTC.

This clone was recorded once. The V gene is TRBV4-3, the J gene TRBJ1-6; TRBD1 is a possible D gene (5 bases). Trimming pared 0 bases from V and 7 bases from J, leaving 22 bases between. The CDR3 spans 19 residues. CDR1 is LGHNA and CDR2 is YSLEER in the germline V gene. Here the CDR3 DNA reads TGCGCCAGCAGCCAAGATCCCGCAAACACCGGGACGGGGAATTCACCCCTCCACTTT. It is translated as CASSQDPANTGTGNSPLHF.

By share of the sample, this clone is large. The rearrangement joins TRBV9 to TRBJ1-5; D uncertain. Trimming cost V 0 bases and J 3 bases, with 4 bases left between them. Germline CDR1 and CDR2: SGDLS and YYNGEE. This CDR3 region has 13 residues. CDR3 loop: CASSVGFNQPQHF. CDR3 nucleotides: TGTGCCAGCAGCGTAGGATTCAATCAGCCCCAGCATTTT.

The CDR3 spells CASSEVVGQAETQYF. CDR3 DNA sequence: TGTGCCAGCAGTGAAGTAGTGGGACAGGCAGAGACCCAGTACTTC. V gene TRBV6-1 combines with J gene TRBJ2-5; 8 bases are a match to TRBD1. Germline trimming cut 1 base from V and 4 bases from J; bases unmatched to any gene: 5. The CDR3 sequence is 15 residues long. Germline V CDR1 and CDR2: MNHNS, SASEGT.